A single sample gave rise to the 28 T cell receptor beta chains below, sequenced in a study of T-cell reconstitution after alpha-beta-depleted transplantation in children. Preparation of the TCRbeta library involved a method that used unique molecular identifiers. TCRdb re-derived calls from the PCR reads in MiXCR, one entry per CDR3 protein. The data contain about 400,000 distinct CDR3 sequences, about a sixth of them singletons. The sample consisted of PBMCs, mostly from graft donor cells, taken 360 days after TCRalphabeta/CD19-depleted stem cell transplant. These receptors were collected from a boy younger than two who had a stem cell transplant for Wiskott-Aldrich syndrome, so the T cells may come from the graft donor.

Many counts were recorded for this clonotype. CDR3 DNA sequence: TGTGCCAGCAGCCAAGAAGGCACAGATACGCAGTATTTT. Translated: CASSQEGTDTQYF. The J gene is TRBJ2-3, the V gene TRBV3-1, with unresolved D. V was cut by 0 bases and J by 1 base, with 2 bases left in between. Germline CDR1 is LGHDT and CDR2 is YNNKEL (reference sequence). The CDR3 sequence is 13 residues long.

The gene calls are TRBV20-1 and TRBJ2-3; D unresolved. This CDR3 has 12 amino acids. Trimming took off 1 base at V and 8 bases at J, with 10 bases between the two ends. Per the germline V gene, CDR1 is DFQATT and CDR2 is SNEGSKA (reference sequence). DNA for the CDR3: TGCAGTGCTAGAGCTGGTACGGGTACGCAGTATTTT. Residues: CSARAGTGTQYF.

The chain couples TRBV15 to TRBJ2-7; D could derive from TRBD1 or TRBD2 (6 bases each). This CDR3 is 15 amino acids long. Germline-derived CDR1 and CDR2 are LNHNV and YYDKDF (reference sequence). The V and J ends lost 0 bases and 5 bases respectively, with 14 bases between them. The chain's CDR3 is CATSRDLGGTNEQYF. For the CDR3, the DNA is TGTGCCACCAGCAGAGATCTCGGGGGCACCAACGAGCAGTACTTC. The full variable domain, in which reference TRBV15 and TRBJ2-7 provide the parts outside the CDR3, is DAMVIQNPRYQVTQFGKPVTLSCSQTLNHNVMYWYQQKSSQAPKLLFHYYDKDFNNEADTPDNFQSRRPNTSFCFLDIRSPGLGDTAMYLCATSRDLGGTNEQYFGPGTRLTVT.

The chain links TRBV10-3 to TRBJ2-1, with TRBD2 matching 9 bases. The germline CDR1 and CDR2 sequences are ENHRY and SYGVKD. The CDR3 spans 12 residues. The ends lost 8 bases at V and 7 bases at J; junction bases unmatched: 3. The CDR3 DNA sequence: TGTGCCATCGGGACTAGCCTTAATGAGCAGTTCTTC. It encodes CAIGTSLNEQFF.

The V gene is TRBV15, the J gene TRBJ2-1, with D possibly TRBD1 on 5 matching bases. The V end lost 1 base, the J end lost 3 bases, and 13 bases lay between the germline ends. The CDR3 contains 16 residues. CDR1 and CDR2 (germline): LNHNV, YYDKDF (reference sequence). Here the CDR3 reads CATSRGPQGYYNEQFF. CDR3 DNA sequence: TGTGCCACCAGCAGAGGACCGCAGGGTTACTACAATGAGCAGTTCTTC.

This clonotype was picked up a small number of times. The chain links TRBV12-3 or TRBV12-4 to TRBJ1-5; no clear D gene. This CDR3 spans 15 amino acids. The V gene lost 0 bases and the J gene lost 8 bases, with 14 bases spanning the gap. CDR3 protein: CASSLAVRYEKPQHF. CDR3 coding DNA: TGTGCCAGCAGTTTAGCAGTTCGATATGAGAAGCCCCAGCATTTT.

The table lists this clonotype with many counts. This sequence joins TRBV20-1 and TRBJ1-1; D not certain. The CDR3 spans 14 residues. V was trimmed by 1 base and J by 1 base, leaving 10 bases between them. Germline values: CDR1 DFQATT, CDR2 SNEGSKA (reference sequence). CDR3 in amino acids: CSARVRAGNTEAFF. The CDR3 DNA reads TGCAGTGCTAGAGTACGGGCCGGGAACACTGAAGCTTTCTTT.

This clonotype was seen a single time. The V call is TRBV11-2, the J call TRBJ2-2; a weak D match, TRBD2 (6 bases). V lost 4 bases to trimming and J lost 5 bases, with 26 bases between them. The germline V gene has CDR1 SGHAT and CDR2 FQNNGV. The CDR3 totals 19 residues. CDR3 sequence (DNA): TGTGCCAGCAGCTATGTTGGTCTAGTAAGCGGAGCGGGTACCGGGGAGCTGTTTTTT. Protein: CASSYVGLVSGAGTGELFF. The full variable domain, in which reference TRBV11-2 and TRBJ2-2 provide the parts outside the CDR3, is EAGVAQSPRYKIIEKRQSVAFWCNPISGHATLYWYQQILGQGPKLLIQFQNNGVVDDSQLPKDRFSAERLKGVDSTLKIQPAKLEDSAVYLCASSYVGLVSGAGTGELFFGEGSRLTVL.

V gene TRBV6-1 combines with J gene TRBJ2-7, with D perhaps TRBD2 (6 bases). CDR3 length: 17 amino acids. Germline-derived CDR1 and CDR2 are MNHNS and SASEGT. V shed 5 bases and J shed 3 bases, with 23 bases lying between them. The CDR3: CASSLRPSSARDYEQYF. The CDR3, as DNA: TGTGCCAGCAGTCTTAGGCCCTCTAGCGCCCGCGACTACGAGCAGTACTTC.

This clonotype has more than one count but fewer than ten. The CDR3 is CATSDSRTGQRETQYF. CDR3 DNA: TGTGCCACCAGTGATTCCCGGACAGGGCAGAGGGAGACCCAGTACTTC. The chain couples TRBV24-1 to TRBJ2-5, with 8 bases matching TRBD1. The CDR3 is 16 amino acids. Trimming at V came to 2 bases and at J to 5 bases, leaving 9 bases not matched to a gene. CDR1 and CDR2 from the germline V gene are KGHDR and SFDVKD.

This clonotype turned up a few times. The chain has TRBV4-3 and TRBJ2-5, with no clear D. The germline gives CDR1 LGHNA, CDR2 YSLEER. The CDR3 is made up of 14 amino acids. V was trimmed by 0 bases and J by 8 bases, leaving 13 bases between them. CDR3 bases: TGCGCCAGCAGCCAAGATCCCCAGGATGGCACCCAGTACTTC. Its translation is CASSQDPQDGTQYF.

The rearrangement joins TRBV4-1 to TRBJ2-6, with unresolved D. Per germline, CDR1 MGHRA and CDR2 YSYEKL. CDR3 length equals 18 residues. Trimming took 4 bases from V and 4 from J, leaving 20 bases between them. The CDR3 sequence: CASSLLYRQFAGANVLTF. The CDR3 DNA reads TGCGCCAGCAGCCTCCTCTACCGCCAGTTTGCCGGGGCCAACGTCCTGACTTTC.

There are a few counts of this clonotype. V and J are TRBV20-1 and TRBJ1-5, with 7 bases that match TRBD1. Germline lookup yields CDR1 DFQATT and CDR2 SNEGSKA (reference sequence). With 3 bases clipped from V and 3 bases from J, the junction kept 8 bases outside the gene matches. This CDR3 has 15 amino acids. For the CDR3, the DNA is TGCAGTGCTAGTGCTACAGGGGCGTACAATCAGCCCCAGCATTTT. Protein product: CSASATGAYNQPQHF.

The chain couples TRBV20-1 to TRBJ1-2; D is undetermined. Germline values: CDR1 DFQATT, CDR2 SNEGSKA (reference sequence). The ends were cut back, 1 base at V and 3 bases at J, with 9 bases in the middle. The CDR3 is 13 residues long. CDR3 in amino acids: CSARGGADYGYTF. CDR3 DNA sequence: TGCAGTGCTAGAGGCGGCGCTGACTATGGCTACACCTTC.

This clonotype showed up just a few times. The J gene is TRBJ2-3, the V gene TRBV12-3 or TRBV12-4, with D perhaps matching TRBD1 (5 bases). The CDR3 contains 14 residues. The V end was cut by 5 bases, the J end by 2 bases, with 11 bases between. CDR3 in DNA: TGTGCCAGCAGTACGACAGTGGACACAGATACGCAGTATTTT. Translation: CASSTTVDTDTQYF.

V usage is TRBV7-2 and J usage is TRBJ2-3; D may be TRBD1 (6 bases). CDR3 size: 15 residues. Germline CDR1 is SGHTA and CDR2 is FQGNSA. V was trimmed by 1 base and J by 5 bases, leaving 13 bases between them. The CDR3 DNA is TGTGCCAGCAGCTTAGAACGACAGGCGAAAGATACGCAGTATTTT. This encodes CASSLERQAKDTQYF.

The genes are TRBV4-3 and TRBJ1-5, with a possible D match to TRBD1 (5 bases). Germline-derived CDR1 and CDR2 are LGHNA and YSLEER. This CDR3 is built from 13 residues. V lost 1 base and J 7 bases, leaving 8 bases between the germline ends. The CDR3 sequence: CASSQGQGQPQHF. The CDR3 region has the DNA TGCGCCAGCAGCCAAGGCCAGGGCCAGCCCCAGCATTTT.

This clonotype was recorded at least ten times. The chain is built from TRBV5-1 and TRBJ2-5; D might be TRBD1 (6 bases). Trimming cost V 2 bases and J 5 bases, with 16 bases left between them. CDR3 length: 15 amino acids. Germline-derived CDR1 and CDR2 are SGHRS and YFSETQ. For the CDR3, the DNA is TGCGCCAGCAGCTTCATGACAGGACCAGTGGAGACCCAGTACTTC. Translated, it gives CASSFMTGPVETQYF.

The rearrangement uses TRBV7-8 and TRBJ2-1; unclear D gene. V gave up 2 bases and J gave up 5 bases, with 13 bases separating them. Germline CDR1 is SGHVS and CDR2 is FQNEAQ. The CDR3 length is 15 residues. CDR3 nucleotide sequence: TGTGCCAGCAGCTTAAATCTCTGGGCCCACAATGAGCAGTTCTTC. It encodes CASSLNLWAHNEQFF.

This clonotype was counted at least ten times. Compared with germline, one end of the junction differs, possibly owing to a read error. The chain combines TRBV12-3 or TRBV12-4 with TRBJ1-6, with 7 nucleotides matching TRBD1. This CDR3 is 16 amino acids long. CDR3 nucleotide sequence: TGTGCCAGCAGTCTAGCCGGGACAGTCTCCGCGTGGGCCCTCCACTTT. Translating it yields CASSLAGTVSAWALHF.

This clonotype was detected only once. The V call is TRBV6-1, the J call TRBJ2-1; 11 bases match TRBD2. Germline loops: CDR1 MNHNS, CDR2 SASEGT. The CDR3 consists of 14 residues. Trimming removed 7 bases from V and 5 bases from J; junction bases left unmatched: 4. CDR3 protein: CASKVTSGNNEQFF. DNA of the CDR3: TGTGCCAGCAAGGTGACTAGCGGGAACAATGAGCAGTTCTTC.

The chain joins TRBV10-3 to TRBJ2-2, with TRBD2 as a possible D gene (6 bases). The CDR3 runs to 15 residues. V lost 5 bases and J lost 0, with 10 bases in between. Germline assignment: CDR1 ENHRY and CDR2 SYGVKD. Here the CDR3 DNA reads TGTGCCATCAGTCGACTAGATTCGAACACCGGGGAGCTGTTTTTT. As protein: CAISRLDSNTGELFF.

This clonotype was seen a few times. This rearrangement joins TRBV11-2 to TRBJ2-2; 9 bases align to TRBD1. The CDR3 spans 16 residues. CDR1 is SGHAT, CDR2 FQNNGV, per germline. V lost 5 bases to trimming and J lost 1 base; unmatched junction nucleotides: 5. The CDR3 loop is CASSRPGQGNTGELFF. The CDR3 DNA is TGTGCCAGCAGCCGACCGGGACAGGGGAACACCGGGGAGCTGTTTTTT.

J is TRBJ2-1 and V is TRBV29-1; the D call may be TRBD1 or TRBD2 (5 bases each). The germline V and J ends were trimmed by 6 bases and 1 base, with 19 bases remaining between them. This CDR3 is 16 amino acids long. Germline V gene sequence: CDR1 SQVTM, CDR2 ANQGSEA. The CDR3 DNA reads TGCAGCGTGAGCGGTCGAACTAGGGGATCCTACAATGAGCAGTTCTTC. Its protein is CSVSGRTRGSYNEQFF.

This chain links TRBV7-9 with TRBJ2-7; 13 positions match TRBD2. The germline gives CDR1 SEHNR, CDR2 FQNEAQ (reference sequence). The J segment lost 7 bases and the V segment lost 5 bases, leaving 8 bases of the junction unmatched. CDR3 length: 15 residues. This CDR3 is CASSPGLAGVREQYF. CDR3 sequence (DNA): TGTGCCAGCAGCCCCGGACTAGCGGGAGTAAGGGAGCAGTACTTC.

As DNA, the CDR3 is TGTGCCAGCAGTGAAATAATCGCTAGCGAAAGCACAGATACGCAGTATTTT. Amino acid sequence: CASSEIIASESTDTQYF. The chain carries TRBV25-1 and TRBJ2-3, with D maybe TRBD2 (6 bases). CDR3 length: 17 amino acids. With 2 bases removed from V and 0 bases from J, the gap between germline ends came to 15 bases. Per germline, CDR1 MGHDK and CDR2 SYGVNS.

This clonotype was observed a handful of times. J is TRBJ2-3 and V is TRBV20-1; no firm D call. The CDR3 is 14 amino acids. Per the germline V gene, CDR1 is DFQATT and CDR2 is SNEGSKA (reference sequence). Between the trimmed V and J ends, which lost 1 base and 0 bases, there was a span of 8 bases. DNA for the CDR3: TGCAGTGCTAGAGGGGATCCTAGCACAGATACGCAGTATTTT. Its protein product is CSARGDPSTDTQYF.

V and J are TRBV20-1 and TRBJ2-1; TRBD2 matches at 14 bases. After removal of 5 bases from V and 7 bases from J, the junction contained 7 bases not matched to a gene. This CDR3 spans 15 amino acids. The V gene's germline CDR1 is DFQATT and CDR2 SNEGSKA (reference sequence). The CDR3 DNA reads TGCAGTGCTTCCGGACTAGCGGGAGGTGGAAATGAGCAGTTCTTC. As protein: CSASGLAGGGNEQFF.